A selection of T cell receptor beta chains follows, all from one sample in a study of blood T cell repertoires in COVID-19. Some clones are missing from TCRdb's copy, which holds only in-frame ones; the method was immunoSEQ multiplex PCR. The profile shows about 47,000 clones, 75% to 85% of them singletons. Sequencing was carried out using peripheral blood. Every receptor here comes from a human donor with acute or convalescent COVID-19. The donor label of this sample is uncertain. CDR3s include the opening cysteine and the closing phenylalanine or tryptophan. Each record gives: J gene, V gene, clone size, D gene, CDR3 length, CDR3 DNA, CDR3 protein. D genes are given only for firm matches. Expanded clones get a size class; other rows say once, few or many, or leave the size out.

J gene: TRBJ2-7; V gene: TRBV11-1; clone size: .; D gene: .; CDR3 length: 15; CDR3 DNA: TGTGCCAGCAGCTTAGGGTCGGCGACAAACTACGAGCAGTACTTC; CDR3 protein: CASSLGSATNYEQYF
J gene: TRBJ1-3; V gene: TRBV11-2; clone size: .; D gene: .; CDR3 length: 15; CDR3 DNA: TGTGCCAGCAGCCGACAGCAAAACTCTGGAAACACCATATATTTT; CDR3 protein: CASSRQQNSGNTIYF
J gene: TRBJ2-3; V gene: TRBV7-2; clone size: once; D gene: TRBD2; CDR3 length: 16; CDR3 DNA: TGTGCCAGCAGCCTAGACCCTGAGCGGGGGGCAGATACGCAGTATTTT; CDR3 protein: CASSLDPERGADTQYF
J gene: TRBJ2-5; V gene: TRBV5-1; clone size: .; D gene: TRBD1; CDR3 length: 13; CDR3 DNA: TGCGCCAGCAGCGAGACAGGGGCCGAGACCCAGTACTTC; CDR3 protein: CASSETGAETQYF
J gene: TRBJ1-4; V gene: TRBV28; clone size: .; D gene: .; CDR3 length: 14; CDR3 DNA: TGTGCCAGCAGCTCCGACACGTCTAATGAAAAACTGTTTTTT; CDR3 protein: CASSSDTSNEKLFF
J gene: TRBJ1-4; V gene: TRBV9; clone size: .; D gene: TRBD1; CDR3 length: 14; CDR3 DNA: TGTGCCAGCAGCCAAACAGGGGCTAATGAAAAACTGTTTTTT; CDR3 protein: CASSQTGANEKLFF
J gene: TRBJ1-2; V gene: TRBV15; clone size: .; D gene: TRBD1; CDR3 length: 19; CDR3 DNA: TGTGCCACCAGCAGAGGCTCCCTGAGGGGGCGCCCCTCTGGGGGTGGCTACACCTTC; CDR3 protein: CATSRGSLRGRPSGGGYTF
J gene: TRBJ2-7; V gene: TRBV6-5; clone size: few; D gene: .; CDR3 length: 16; CDR3 DNA: TGTGCCAGCAGTTACTCGATGGGCAGCCGACCTGGGGAGCAGTACTTC; CDR3 protein: CASSYSMGSRPGEQYF
J gene: TRBJ1-1; V gene: TRBV7-2; clone size: .; D gene: TRBD1; CDR3 length: 13; CDR3 DNA: TGTGCCAGCAGCTTCACAGGGGACACTGAAGCTTTCTTT; CDR3 protein: CASSFTGDTEAFF
J gene: TRBJ1-5; V gene: TRBV11-2; clone size: .; D gene: .; CDR3 length: 13; CDR3 DNA: TGTGCCAGCAGCTTCGAGGGCGGTCAGCCCCAGCATTTT; CDR3 protein: CASSFEGGQPQHF
J gene: TRBJ2-4; V gene: TRBV24-1; clone size: .; D gene: .; CDR3 length: 16; CDR3 DNA: TGTGCCACCAGTGATTTATTCTTACTAGCCAAAAACATTCAGTACTTC; CDR3 protein: CATSDLFLLAKNIQYF
J gene: TRBJ2-5; V gene: TRBV12-3/TRBV12-4; clone size: once; D gene: .; CDR3 length: 13; CDR3 DNA: TGTGCCAGCAGTTTAGTGTCGGGGGAGACCCAGTACTTC; CDR3 protein: CASSLVSGETQYF
J gene: TRBJ2-1; V gene: TRBV15; clone size: .; D gene: .; CDR3 length: 15; CDR3 DNA: TGTGCCACCAGCAGAGTAGGGGGAGGGGGGAATGAGCAGTTCTTC; CDR3 protein: CATSRVGGGGNEQFF
J gene: TRBJ2-5; V gene: TRBV5-1; clone size: .; D gene: TRBD2; CDR3 length: 11; CDR3 DNA: TGCGCCAGCAGTCTTAGCGGGAGCTCGTACTTC; CDR3 protein: CASSLSGSSYF
J gene: TRBJ2-1; V gene: TRBV7-6; clone size: .; D gene: TRBD1; CDR3 length: 15; CDR3 DNA: TGTGCCAGCAGCTTATTAACAGGGGGCGGCGATGAGCAGTTCTTC; CDR3 protein: CASSLLTGGGDEQFF
J gene: TRBJ1-1; V gene: TRBV4-1; clone size: few; D gene: .; CDR3 length: 15; CDR3 DNA: TGCGCCAGCAGCCGACATCAGGGAGGCTTCGCTGAAGCTTTCTTT; CDR3 protein: CASSRHQGGFAEAFF
J gene: TRBJ1-2; V gene: TRBV7-3; clone size: .; D gene: .; CDR3 length: 15; CDR3 DNA: TGTGCCAGCAGCTTAATAGGGGGGGCTAACTATGGCTACACCTTC; CDR3 protein: CASSLIGGANYGYTF
J gene: TRBJ1-2; V gene: TRBV29-1; clone size: .; D gene: .; CDR3 length: 14; CDR3 DNA: TGCAGCGTTATACCCCAGGGGAAGGACTATGGCTACACCTTC; CDR3 protein: CSVIPQGKDYGYTF
J gene: TRBJ2-4; V gene: TRBV27; clone size: few; D gene: .; CDR3 length: 16; CDR3 DNA: TGTGCCAGCAGTCCTTACAGGGCCCAAGCCAAAAACATTCAGTACTTC; CDR3 protein: CASSPYRAQAKNIQYF
J gene: TRBJ1-2; V gene: TRBV29-1; clone size: .; D gene: .; CDR3 length: 11; CDR3 DNA: TGCAGCGCCCGGGCTAACTATGGCTACACCTTC; CDR3 protein: CSARANYGYTF
J gene: TRBJ1-1; V gene: TRBV11-2; clone size: once; D gene: .; CDR3 length: 15; CDR3 DNA: TGTGCCAGCAGCCGGATGGGGGGGCAGAGCACTGAAGCTTTCTTT; CDR3 protein: CASSRMGGQSTEAFF
J gene: TRBJ1-4; V gene: TRBV3-1/TRBV3-2; clone size: .; D gene: .; CDR3 length: 13; CDR3 DNA: TGTGCCAGCAGCCCCCGAACGGGGTTAAAACTGTTTTTT; CDR3 protein: CASSPRTGLKLFF
J gene: TRBJ2-5; V gene: TRBV7-7; clone size: .; D gene: TRBD2; CDR3 length: 15; CDR3 DNA: TGTGCCAGCAGCCCCAGCGGGGGGGCCGGAGAGACCCAGTACTTC; CDR3 protein: CASSPSGGAGETQYF
J gene: TRBJ1-3; V gene: TRBV11-2; clone size: .; D gene: .; CDR3 length: 14; CDR3 DNA: TGTGCCAGCAGCTTCGGGTCAAACGGAAACACCATATATTTT; CDR3 protein: CASSFGSNGNTIYF
J gene: TRBJ2-5; V gene: TRBV21-1; clone size: .; D gene: .; CDR3 length: 23; CDR3 DNA: TGTGCCAGCAGCAAAGCGAGGGGACCGGGACAGGGTGCTAGCGGGCCCCGGGGGGAGACCCAGTACTTC; CDR3 protein: CASSKARGPGQGASGPRGETQYF
J gene: TRBJ1-2; V gene: TRBV29-1; clone size: .; D gene: .; CDR3 length: 15; CDR3 DNA: TGCAGCGTTGAACCACGAGGTGAGGGAGGCTATGGCTACACCTTC; CDR3 protein: CSVEPRGEGGYGYTF
J gene: TRBJ2-3; V gene: TRBV5-1; clone size: .; D gene: .; CDR3 length: 12; CDR3 DNA: TGCGCCAGCAGCGAGCCCACAGATACGCAGTATTTT; CDR3 protein: CASSEPTDTQYF
J gene: TRBJ1-6; V gene: TRBV10-3; clone size: .; D gene: .; CDR3 length: 12; CDR3 DNA: TGTGCCACCAATACTTACGGTTCACCCCTCCACTTT; CDR3 protein: CATNTYGSPLHF
J gene: TRBJ2-1; V gene: TRBV2; clone size: .; D gene: TRBD2; CDR3 length: 19; CDR3 DNA: TGTGCCAGCAGTGATAGCGGGCATTCTTTCTTTAGCTCCTACAATGAGCAGTTCTTC; CDR3 protein: CASSDSGHSFFSSYNEQFF
J gene: TRBJ2-2; V gene: TRBV10-1; clone size: .; D gene: TRBD1; CDR3 length: 16; CDR3 DNA: TGCGCCAGCAGTGCGGAACAGGGGACGAACACCGGGGAGCTGTTTTTT; CDR3 protein: CASSAEQGTNTGELFF
J gene: TRBJ2-7; V gene: TRBV2; clone size: once; D gene: .; CDR3 length: 13; CDR3 DNA: TGTGCCAGCACGGTCAGCGGCCGCTACGAGCAGTACTTC; CDR3 protein: CASTVSGRYEQYF
J gene: TRBJ2-2; V gene: TRBV11-2; clone size: once; D gene: TRBD1; CDR3 length: 14; CDR3 DNA: TGTGCCAGCAGCTTACAGGGGGCAGGCGGGGAGCTGTTTTTT; CDR3 protein: CASSLQGAGGELFF
J gene: TRBJ1-1; V gene: TRBV6-6; clone size: .; D gene: .; CDR3 length: 14; CDR3 DNA: TGTGCCAGCAGTTACGCCGAGGGGAACACTGAAGCTTTCTTT; CDR3 protein: CASSYAEGNTEAFF
J gene: TRBJ2-7; V gene: TRBV18; clone size: .; D gene: TRBD1; CDR3 length: 14; CDR3 DNA: TGTGCCAGCTCACCAGGGACAGGGGAGCGCGAGCAGTACTTC; CDR3 protein: CASSPGTGEREQYF
J gene: TRBJ2-3; V gene: TRBV13; clone size: .; D gene: TRBD2; CDR3 length: 17; CDR3 DNA: TGTGCCAGCAGATCTTCGGGGACTAGCGGGTTCACAGATACGCAGTATTTT; CDR3 protein: CASRSSGTSGFTDTQYF
J gene: TRBJ1-2; V gene: TRBV11-2; clone size: .; D gene: TRBD1; CDR3 length: 17; CDR3 DNA: TGTGCCAGCAGCGGAGTGCGGGGACAGGGGGCTGACTATGGCTACACCTTC; CDR3 protein: CASSGVRGQGADYGYTF
J gene: TRBJ2-2; V gene: TRBV7-9; clone size: .; D gene: .; CDR3 length: 13; CDR3 DNA: TGTGCCAGCAGCTTACAGGGAACCGGGGAGCTGTTTTTT; CDR3 protein: CASSLQGTGELFF
J gene: TRBJ1-5; V gene: TRBV9; clone size: .; D gene: TRBD1; CDR3 length: 14; CDR3 DNA: TGTGCCAGCAGCGGACAGGGAAGCAATCAGCCCCAGCATTTT; CDR3 protein: CASSGQGSNQPQHF
J gene: TRBJ2-4; V gene: TRBV18; clone size: .; D gene: TRBD2; CDR3 length: 15; CDR3 DNA: TGTGCCAGCTCACCCCCGGGGGGGGCGGAAAACATTCAGTACTTC; CDR3 protein: CASSPPGGAENIQYF
J gene: TRBJ2-1; V gene: TRBV24-1; clone size: .; D gene: .; CDR3 length: 15; CDR3 DNA: TGTGCCACCAGTGGCCATACCGGGACTTACAATGAGCAGTTCTTC; CDR3 protein: CATSGHTGTYNEQFF
J gene: TRBJ2-1; V gene: TRBV19; clone size: few; D gene: .; CDR3 length: 16; CDR3 DNA: TGTGCCAGTAGTATATACAGGACAACCGTTAACAATGAGCAGTTCTTC; CDR3 protein: CASSIYRTTVNNEQFF
J gene: TRBJ2-3; V gene: TRBV2; clone size: .; D gene: .; CDR3 length: 13; CDR3 DNA: TGTGCCAGCAGAGTCGGGGTCACAGATACGCAGTATTTT; CDR3 protein: CASRVGVTDTQYF
J gene: TRBJ1-2; V gene: TRBV5-1; clone size: .; D gene: .; CDR3 length: 14; CDR3 DNA: TGCGCCAGCAGCTTACTCGCAGGGGACTATGGCTACACCTTC; CDR3 protein: CASSLLAGDYGYTF
J gene: TRBJ2-1; V gene: TRBV30; clone size: .; D gene: .; CDR3 length: 12; CDR3 DNA: TGTGCCTGGAGTGTACTCGGGCGGGATCAGTTCTTC; CDR3 protein: CAWSVLGRDQFF
J gene: TRBJ2-2; V gene: TRBV7-3; clone size: .; D gene: TRBD2; CDR3 length: 15; CDR3 DNA: TGTGCCAGCCGACAGACTAGCGGCAACACCGGGGAGCTGTTTTTT; CDR3 protein: CASRQTSGNTGELFF
J gene: TRBJ2-3; V gene: TRBV30; clone size: .; D gene: TRBD2; CDR3 length: 14; CDR3 DNA: TGTGCCTGGAGTAAGCGGGGGCGCACAGATACGCAGTATTTT; CDR3 protein: CAWSKRGRTDTQYF
J gene: TRBJ1-5; V gene: TRBV5-8; clone size: .; D gene: TRBD1; CDR3 length: 17; CDR3 DNA: TGTGCCAGCAGCTTGGGGCAGGGGGGTTATAGCAATCAGCCCCAGCATTTT; CDR3 protein: CASSLGQGGYSNQPQHF
J gene: TRBJ1-2; V gene: TRBV19; clone size: .; D gene: TRBD1; CDR3 length: 16; CDR3 DNA: TGTGCCAGTAGTCGTCGTCCGGGACAGGGGAACTATGGCTACACCTTC; CDR3 protein: CASSRRPGQGNYGYTF
J gene: TRBJ1-2; V gene: TRBV30; clone size: .; D gene: .; CDR3 length: 13; CDR3 DNA: TGTGCCTGGAGTGTATGGGGGGAGATTGGCTACACCTTC; CDR3 protein: CAWSVWGEIGYTF
J gene: TRBJ1-5; V gene: TRBV12-3/TRBV12-4; clone size: .; D gene: .; CDR3 length: 13; CDR3 DNA: TGTGCCAGCAGTTTGTCCCGGGATCAGCCCCAGCATTTT; CDR3 protein: CASSLSRDQPQHF
J gene: TRBJ2-3; V gene: TRBV7-8; clone size: once; D gene: TRBD2; CDR3 length: 17; CDR3 DNA: TGTGCCAGCAGCTCAGGGACTAGCGGGAGGTGGGCAGATACGCAGTATTTT; CDR3 protein: CASSSGTSGRWADTQYF
J gene: TRBJ1-5; V gene: TRBV30; clone size: .; D gene: .; CDR3 length: 14; CDR3 DNA: TGTGCCTGGAGTGTAGGCAGAGGCGGTCAGCCCCAGCATTTT; CDR3 protein: CAWSVGRGGQPQHF
J gene: TRBJ1-1; V gene: TRBV6-6; clone size: .; D gene: TRBD1; CDR3 length: 16; CDR3 DNA: TGTGCCAGCAGTTACCCGGGACAGGGGCCGAACACTGAAGCTTTCTTT; CDR3 protein: CASSYPGQGPNTEAFF
J gene: TRBJ1-4; V gene: TRBV7-9; clone size: once; D gene: TRBD1; CDR3 length: 14; CDR3 DNA: TGTGCCAGCAGCCAACAGGGGGCTAATGAAAAACTGTTTTTT; CDR3 protein: CASSQQGANEKLFF
J gene: TRBJ1-2; V gene: TRBV28; clone size: once; D gene: .; CDR3 length: 17; CDR3 DNA: TGTGCCAGCAGTTTAGGAGGACCGATCTTAGCTAACTATGGCTACACCTTC; CDR3 protein: CASSLGGPILANYGYTF